This T cell receptor (beta chain) stems from a study of blood T cell repertoires in COVID-19. Whole-study context: The cDNA or gDNA used as material had been derived from T cells, B-cell-depleted T cells, or PBMCs.

Method: immunoSEQ multiplex PCR; TCRdb's copy keeps in-frame clones and lacks some. The sample holds about 120,000 clones, about four fifths seen once. This CDR3 is 14 amino acids long. With 1 base clipped from V and 7 bases from J, the junction kept 4 bases outside the gene matches. Germline V gene sequence: CDR1 SGHVS, CDR2 FQNEAQ. The chain combines TRBV7-8 with TRBJ1-5; the match to TRBD1 covers 7 bases. Input material: peripheral blood. This clonotype originated in a man aged 60 to 69 with acute or convalescent COVID-19. In nucleotides, the CDR3 is TGTGCCAGCAGCTTAGGAACAGGGGCGCAGCCCCAGCATTTT. It yields the protein CASSLGTGAQPQHF.